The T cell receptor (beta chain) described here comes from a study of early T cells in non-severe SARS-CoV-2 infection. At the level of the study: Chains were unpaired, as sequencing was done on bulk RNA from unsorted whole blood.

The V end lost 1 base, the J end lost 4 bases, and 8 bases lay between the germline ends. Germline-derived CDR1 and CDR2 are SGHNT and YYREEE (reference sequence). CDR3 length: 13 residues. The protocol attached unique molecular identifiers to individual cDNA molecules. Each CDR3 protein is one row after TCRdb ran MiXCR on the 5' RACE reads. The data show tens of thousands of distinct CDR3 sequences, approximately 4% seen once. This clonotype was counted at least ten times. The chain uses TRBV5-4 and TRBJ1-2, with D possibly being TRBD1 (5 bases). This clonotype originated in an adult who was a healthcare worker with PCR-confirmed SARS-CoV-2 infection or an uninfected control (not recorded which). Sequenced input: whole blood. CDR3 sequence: CASSLRGSYGYTF. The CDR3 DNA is TGTGCCAGCAGCTTGAGGGGCTCCTATGGCTACACCTTC.